Sequencing of this T cell receptor (beta chain) was carried out in a study of T-cell reconstitution after alpha-beta-depleted transplantation in children. This clonotype was seen a handful of times. TCRbeta library preparation incorporated unique molecular identifiers. TCRdb fed the PCR reads into MiXCR, producing one record per CDR3 protein. In the table there are about 980,000 distinct CDR3 sequences, about 29% of which are singletons. Germline V gives CDR1 SGHRS, CDR2 YFSETQ. There are 15 residues in the CDR3. V shed 4 bases and J shed 4 bases, with 16 bases lying between them. Sequencing was performed on PBMCs, mostly from graft donor cells, taken 360 days after TCRalphabeta/CD19-depleted stem cell transplant. This sequence joins TRBV5-1 and TRBJ2-3; D is perhaps TRBD1 or TRBD2 (6 bases each). This receptor was obtained from a boy younger than two who had a stem cell transplant for SCID, so the T cells may come from the graft donor. The CDR3 sequence is CASSKELGGPDTQYF. CDR3 coding DNA: TGCGCCAGCAGCAAAGAACTCGGGGGCCCAGATACGCAGTATTTT.